This T cell receptor beta chain was sequenced for a study of cytomegalovirus exposure and HLA in healthy donors. Study information: Out of about 190 million T cells, an earlier analysis found 117 million unique TCR beta sequences in total. Regarding the study as a whole: Earlier analysis yielded a pattern in which most TCR beta V segments were productive about 90% or about 30% of the time.

These donors counted as nominally healthy when sampled, but unrecorded immune exposures were likely. PCR employed 60 Vbeta and 13 Jbeta primers. Sequencing was performed with immunoSEQ multiplex PCR; in TCRdb, only in-frame clones are kept and a portion is missing. In the table there are around 100,000 clones, 65% to 80% of which are singletons. A word on this clone: The antigen is unknown.

This TCR was sampled from a woman aged 40 to 50 in good health and CMV-seronegative. Material: PBMCs.

This CDR3 reads CASSLTGALDTQYF. The CDR3 coding sequence is TGTGCCAGCAGCTTGACAGGGGCATTGGATACGCAGTATTTT. This chain connects TRBV11-3 to TRBJ2-3, with 8 nucleotides matching TRBD1. CDR3 length: 14 amino acids. CDR1 and CDR2 from the germline V gene are SGHNT and YENEEA. V shed 3 bases and J 6 bases; nucleotides not matched to a gene: 5.